This T cell receptor beta chain appears in the sequencing data of a study of CD8+CD57+ T cells in acquired aplastic anemia. Study conclusions and caveats: CD8+ Simpson's diversity did not differ significantly between patients and controls.

CD8+CD57+ cell expansion had been shown by flow cytometry in patients chosen for sequencing. The template used for profiling TCR beta VDJ and CDR3 was genomic DNA. Using its own MiXCR run on the reads, TCRdb lists one record per CDR3 protein. The table has around 120,000 distinct CDR3 sequences, about 40% seen once. V lost 7 bases and J lost 6, with 16 bases in between. Germline CDR1 and CDR2: SNHLY and FYNNEI. The CDR3 runs to 14 residues. This clonotype was found many times. Its antigen is not known. The origin of this receptor is a human donor with aplastic anemia. The sequenced sample was sorted CD4+, CD8+, or CD8+CD57+ T cells (not recorded which) from PBMCs. This chain uses TRBV2 with TRBJ1-5, with D unclear. The CDR3 region has the DNA TGTGCCAGCAATCGAATAGGGCCGTCTCAGCCCCAGCATTTT. Its protein product is CASNRIGPSQPQHF.